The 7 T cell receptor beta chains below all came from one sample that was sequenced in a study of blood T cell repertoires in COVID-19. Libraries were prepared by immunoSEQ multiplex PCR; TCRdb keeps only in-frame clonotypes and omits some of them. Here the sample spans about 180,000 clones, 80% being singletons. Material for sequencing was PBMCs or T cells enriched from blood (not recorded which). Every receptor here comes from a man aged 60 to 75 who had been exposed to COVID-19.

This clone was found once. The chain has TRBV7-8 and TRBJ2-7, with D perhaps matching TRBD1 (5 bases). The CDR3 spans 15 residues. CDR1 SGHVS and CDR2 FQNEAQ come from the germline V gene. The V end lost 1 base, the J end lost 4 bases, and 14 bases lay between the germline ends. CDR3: CASSLGSQGLYEQYF. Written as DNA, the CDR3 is TGTGCCAGCAGCTTAGGCTCTCAGGGATTATACGAGCAGTACTTC.

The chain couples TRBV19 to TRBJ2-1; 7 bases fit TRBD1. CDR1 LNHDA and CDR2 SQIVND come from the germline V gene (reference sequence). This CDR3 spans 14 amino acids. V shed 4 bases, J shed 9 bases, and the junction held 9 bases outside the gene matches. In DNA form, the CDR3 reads TGTGCCAGTAGTACCCAGACAGGGCGTAGTGAGCAGTTCTTC. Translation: CASSTQTGRSEQFF.

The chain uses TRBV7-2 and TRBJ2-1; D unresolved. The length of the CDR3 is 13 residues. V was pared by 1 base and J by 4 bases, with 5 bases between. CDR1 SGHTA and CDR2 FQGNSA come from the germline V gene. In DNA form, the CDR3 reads TGTGCCAGCAGCTTAGACAGATACAATGAGCAGTTCTTC. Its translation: CASSLDRYNEQFF. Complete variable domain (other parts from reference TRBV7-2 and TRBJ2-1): GAGVSQSPSNKVTEKGKDVELRCDPISGHTALYWYRQSLGQGLEFLIYFQGNSAPDKSGLPSDRFSAERTGGSVSTLTIQRTQQEDSAVYLCASSLDRYNEQFFGPGTRLTVL.

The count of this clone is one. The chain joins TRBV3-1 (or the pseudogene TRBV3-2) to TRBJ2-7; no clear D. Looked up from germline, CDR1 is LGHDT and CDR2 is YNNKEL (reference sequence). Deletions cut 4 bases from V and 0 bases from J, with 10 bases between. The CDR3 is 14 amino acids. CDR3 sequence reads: CASSRAAHSYEQYF. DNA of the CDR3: TGTGCCAGCAGCCGTGCGGCCCACTCCTACGAGCAGTACTTC.

CDR3 coding DNA: TGTGCCAGCAGCTCTATGGGTAGCGGGAGCACAGATACGCAGTATTTT. It encodes CASSSMGSGSTDTQYF. The chain couples TRBV7-2 to TRBJ2-3; 7 bases map to TRBD2. The CDR3 extends over 16 amino acids. Losses at the gene ends were 4 bases for V and 0 bases for J; bases not matched to a gene: 7. The V gene's germline CDR1 is SGHTA and CDR2 FQGNSA.

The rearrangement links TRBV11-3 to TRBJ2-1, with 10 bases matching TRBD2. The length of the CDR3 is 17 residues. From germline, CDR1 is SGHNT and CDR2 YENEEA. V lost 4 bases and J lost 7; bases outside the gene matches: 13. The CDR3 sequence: CASSYLPTSGIYNEQFF. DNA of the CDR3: TGTGCCAGCAGCTACCTTCCAACTAGCGGGATTTATAATGAGCAGTTCTTC. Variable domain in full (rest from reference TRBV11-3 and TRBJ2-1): EAGVVQSPRYKIIEKKQPVAFWCNPISGHNTLYWYLQNLGQGPELLIRYENEEAVDDSQLPKDRFSAERLKGVDSTLKIQPAELGDSAVYLCASSYLPTSGIYNEQFFGPGTRLTVL.

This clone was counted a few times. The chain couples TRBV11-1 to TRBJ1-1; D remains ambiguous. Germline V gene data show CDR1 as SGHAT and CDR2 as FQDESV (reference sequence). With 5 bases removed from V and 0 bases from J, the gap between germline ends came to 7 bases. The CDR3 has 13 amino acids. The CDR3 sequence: CASSTKMNTEAFF. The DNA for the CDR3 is TGTGCCAGCAGCACAAAGATGAACACTGAAGCTTTCTTT.